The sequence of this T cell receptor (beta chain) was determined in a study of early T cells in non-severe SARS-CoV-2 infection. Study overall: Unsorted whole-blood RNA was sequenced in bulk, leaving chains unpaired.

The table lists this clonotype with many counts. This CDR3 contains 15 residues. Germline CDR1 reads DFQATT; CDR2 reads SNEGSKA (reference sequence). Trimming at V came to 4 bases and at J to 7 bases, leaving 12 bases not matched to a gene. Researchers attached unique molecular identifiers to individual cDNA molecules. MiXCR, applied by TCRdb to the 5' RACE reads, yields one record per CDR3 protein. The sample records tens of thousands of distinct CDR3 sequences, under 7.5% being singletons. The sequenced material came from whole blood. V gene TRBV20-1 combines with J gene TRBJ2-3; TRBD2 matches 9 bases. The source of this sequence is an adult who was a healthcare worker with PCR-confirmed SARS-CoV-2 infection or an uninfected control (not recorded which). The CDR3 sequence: CSATERRGGPNTQYF. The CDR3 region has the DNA TGCAGTGCTACAGAGAGGCGGGGGGGACCCAATACGCAGTATTTT.